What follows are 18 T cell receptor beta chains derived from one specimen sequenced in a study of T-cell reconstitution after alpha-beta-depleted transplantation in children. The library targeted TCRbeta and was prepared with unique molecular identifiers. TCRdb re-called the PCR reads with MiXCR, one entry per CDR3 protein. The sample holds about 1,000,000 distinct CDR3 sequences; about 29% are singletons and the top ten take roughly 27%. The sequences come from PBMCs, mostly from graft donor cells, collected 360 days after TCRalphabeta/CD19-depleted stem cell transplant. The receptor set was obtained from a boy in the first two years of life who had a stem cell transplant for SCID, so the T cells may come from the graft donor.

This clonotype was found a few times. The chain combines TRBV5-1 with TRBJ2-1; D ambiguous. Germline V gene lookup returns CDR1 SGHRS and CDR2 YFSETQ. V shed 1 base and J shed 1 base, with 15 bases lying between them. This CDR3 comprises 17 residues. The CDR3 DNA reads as TGCGCCAGCAGCTTGAGTTCGGCAGGTGGTTCCTACAATGAGCAGTTCTTC. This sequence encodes CASSLSSAGGSYNEQFF.

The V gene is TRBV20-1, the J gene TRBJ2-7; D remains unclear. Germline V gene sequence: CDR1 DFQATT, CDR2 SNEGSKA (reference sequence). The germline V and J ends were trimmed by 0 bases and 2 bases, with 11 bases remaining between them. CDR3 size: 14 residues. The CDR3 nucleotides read TGCAGTGCTAGAGAAGGCCGGCCCCCCTACGAGCAGTACTTC. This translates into CSAREGRPPYEQYF.

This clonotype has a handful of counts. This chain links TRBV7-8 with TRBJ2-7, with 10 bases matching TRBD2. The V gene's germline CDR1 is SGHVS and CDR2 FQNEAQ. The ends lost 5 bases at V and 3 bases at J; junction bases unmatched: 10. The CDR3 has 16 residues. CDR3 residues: CASSTSLAGTNYEQYF. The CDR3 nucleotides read TGTGCCAGCAGCACGTCACTAGCGGGAACTAACTACGAGCAGTACTTC. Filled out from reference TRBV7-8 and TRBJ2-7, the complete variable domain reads GAGVSQSPRYKVAKRGQDVALRCDPISGHVSLFWYQQALGQGPEFLTYFQNEAQLDKSGLPSDRFFAERPEGSVSTLKIQRTQQEDSAVYLCASSTSLAGTNYEQYFGPGTRLTVT.

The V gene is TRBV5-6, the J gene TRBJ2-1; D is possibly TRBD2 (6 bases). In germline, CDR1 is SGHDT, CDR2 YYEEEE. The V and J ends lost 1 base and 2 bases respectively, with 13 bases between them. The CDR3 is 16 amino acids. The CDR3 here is CASSLPGLSTYNEQFF. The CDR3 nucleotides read TGTGCCAGCAGCTTGCCGGGACTTTCAACCTACAATGAGCAGTTCTTC.

In nucleotides, the CDR3 is TGCGCCAGCAGCCGGGGAGGTAACGCGAACACCGGGGAGCTGTTTTTT. Amino acids: CASSRGGNANTGELFF. The chain employs TRBV5-1 and TRBJ2-2; a weak D match, TRBD2 (6 bases). This CDR3 is 16 amino acids long. V lost 4 bases and J 0 bases, leaving 13 bases between the germline ends. In germline, CDR1 is SGHRS, CDR2 YFSETQ.

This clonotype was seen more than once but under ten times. CDR3 region: CASSPPIADEQFF. In nucleotides, the CDR3 is TGTGCCAGCAGCCCACCCATAGCTGACGAGCAGTTCTTC. The rearrangement uses TRBV9 and TRBJ2-1; D is unresolved. V dropped 4 bases and J dropped 10 bases, with 15 bases sitting between them. Germline V gene lookup returns CDR1 SGDLS and CDR2 YYNGEE. The CDR3 is 13 amino acids.

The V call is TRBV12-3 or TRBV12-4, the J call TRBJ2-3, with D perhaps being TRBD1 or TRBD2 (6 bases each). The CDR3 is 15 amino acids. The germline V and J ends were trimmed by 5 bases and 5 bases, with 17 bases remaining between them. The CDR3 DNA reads TGTGCCAGCAGTAGTAGCCGGGGGCCGGGAGATACGCAGTATTTT. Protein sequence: CASSSSRGPGDTQYF.

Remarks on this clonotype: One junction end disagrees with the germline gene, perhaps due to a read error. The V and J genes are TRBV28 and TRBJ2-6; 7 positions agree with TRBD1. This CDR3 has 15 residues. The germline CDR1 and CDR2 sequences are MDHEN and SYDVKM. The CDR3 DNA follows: TGTGCCAGCCGGGACAGAGTCTCTGGGGCCAACATCCTGACTTTC. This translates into CASRDRVSGANILTF. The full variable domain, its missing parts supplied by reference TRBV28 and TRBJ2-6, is DVKVTQSSRYLVKRTGEKVFLECVQDMDHENMFWYRQDPGLGLRLIYFSYDVKMKEKGDIPEGYSVSREKKERFSLILESASTNQTSMYLCASRDRVSGANILTFGAGSRLTVL.

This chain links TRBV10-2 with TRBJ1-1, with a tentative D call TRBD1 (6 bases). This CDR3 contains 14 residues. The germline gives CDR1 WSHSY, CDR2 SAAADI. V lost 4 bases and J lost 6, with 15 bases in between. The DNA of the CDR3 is TGCGCCAGCAGTGTGGGCAGGGGATACGCTGAAGCTTTCTTT. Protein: CASSVGRGYAEAFF.

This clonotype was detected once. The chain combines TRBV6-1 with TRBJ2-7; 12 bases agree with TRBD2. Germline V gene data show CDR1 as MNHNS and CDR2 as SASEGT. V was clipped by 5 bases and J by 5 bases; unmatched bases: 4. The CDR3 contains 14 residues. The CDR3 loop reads CASSRGLAGDEQYF. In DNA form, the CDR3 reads TGTGCCAGCAGTCGGGGACTAGCGGGCGACGAGCAGTACTTC.

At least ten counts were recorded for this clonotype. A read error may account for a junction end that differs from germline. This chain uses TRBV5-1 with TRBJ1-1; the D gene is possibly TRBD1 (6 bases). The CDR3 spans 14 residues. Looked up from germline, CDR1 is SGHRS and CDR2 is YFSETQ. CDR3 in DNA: TGTGCCAGCAGCCCGGGACACTTGAACACTGAAGCTTTCTTT. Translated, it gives CASSPGHLNTEAFF.

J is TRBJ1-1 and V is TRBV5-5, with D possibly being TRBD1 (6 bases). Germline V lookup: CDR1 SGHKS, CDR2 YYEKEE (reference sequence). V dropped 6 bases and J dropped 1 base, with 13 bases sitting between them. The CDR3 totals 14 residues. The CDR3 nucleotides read TGTGCCAGCACTATGGGGGGCTCGAACACTGAAGCTTTCTTT. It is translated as CASTMGGSNTEAFF.

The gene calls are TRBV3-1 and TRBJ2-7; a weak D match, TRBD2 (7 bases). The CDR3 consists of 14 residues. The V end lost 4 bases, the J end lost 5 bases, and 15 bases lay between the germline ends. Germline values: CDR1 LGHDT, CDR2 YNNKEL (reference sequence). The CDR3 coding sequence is TGTGCCAGCAGCCGGATGGGGGGGCGCAACGAGCAGTACTTC. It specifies CASSRMGGRNEQYF.

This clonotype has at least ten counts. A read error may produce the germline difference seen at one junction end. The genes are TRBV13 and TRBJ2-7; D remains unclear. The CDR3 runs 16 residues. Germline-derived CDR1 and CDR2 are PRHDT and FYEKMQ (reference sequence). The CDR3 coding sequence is TGTGCCAGCACCTTAAGGCCTGGCGGTTCCTCCTACGAGCAGTACTTC. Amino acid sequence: CASTLRPGGSSYEQYF.

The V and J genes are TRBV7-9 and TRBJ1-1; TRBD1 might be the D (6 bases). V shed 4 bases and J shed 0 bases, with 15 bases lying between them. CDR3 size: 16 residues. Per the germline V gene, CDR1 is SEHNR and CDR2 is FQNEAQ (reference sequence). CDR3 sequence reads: CASSSAGTYMNTEAFF. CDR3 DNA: TGTGCCAGCAGCTCAGCGGGGACATATATGAACACTGAAGCTTTCTTT.

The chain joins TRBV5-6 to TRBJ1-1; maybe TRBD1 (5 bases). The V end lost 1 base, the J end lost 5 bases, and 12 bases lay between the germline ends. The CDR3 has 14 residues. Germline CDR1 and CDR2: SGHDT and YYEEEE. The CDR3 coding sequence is TGTGCCAGCAGCTTGAGCGACAGACGGACTGAAGCTTTCTTT. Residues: CASSLSDRRTEAFF.

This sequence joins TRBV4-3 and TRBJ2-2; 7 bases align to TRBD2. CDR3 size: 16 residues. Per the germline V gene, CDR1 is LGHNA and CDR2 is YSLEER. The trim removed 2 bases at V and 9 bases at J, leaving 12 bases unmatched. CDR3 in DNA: TGCGCCAGCAGCCAACCCACCGGGACTACAGTAAGGGAGCTGTTTTTT. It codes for CASSQPTGTTVRELFF.

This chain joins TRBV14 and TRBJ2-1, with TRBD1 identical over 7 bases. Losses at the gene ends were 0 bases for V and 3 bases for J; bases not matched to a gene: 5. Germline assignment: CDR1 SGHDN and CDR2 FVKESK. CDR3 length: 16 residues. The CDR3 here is CASSQEGQRDYNEQFF. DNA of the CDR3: TGTGCCAGCAGCCAAGAGGGACAGAGAGACTACAATGAGCAGTTCTTC.